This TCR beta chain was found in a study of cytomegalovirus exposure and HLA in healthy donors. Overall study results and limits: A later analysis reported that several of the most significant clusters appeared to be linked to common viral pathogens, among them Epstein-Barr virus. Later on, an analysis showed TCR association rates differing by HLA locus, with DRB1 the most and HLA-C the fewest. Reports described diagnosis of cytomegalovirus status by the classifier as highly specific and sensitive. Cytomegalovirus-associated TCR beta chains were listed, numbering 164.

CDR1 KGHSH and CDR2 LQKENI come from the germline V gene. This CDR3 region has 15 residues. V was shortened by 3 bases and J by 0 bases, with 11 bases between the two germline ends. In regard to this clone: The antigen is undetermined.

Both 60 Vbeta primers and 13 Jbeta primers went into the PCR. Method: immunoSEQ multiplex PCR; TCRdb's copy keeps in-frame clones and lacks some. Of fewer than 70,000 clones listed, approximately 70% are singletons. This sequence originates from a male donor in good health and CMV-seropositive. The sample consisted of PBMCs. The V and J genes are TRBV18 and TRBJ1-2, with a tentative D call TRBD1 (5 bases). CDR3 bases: TGTGCCAGCTCACCGGCGGGGACCTCTAACTATGGCTACACCTTC. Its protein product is CASSPAGTSNYGYTF.